These 6 T cell receptor beta chains share one sample of origin, sequenced in a study of T cell repertoires in cytomegalovirus infection. TCRdb used MiXCR to reprocess the reads, holding one entry per CDR3 protein. Altogether roughly 700,000 distinct CDR3 sequences are present, around a third being singletons, with the ten largest covering 18%. The antigens these receptors bind are not known. The sequenced sample was cultured PBMCs, obtained from culture after CMV antigen stimulation. These TCRs come from a human donor in good health (CMV status not recorded). Some clones in this sample may be carry-over from other donors' samples.

This clonotype came up a few times. V is TRBV4-1 and J is TRBJ2-5; 7 nucleotides align to TRBD1. Germline V CDR1 and CDR2: MGHRA, YSYEKL. V dropped 0 bases and J dropped 2; count of bases not matched to a gene: 12. The CDR3 loop spans 18 amino acids. For the CDR3, the DNA is TGCGCCAGCAGCCAAGACGCCCCTGGGACAGACAGGCAAGAGACCCAGTACTTC. This codes for CASSQDAPGTDRQETQYF.

The rearrangement joins TRBV12-3 or TRBV12-4 to TRBJ2-6; D is unresolved. The CDR3 consists of 15 residues. V dropped 6 bases and J dropped 1 base, with 10 bases sitting between them. CDR3 DNA sequence: TGTGCCAGCAGCTCCCCCCCTTCTGGGGCCAACGTCCTGACTTTC. This translates into CASSSPPSGANVLTF.

The V and J genes are TRBV19 and TRBJ2-7, with TRBD1 matching 10 bases. Trimming removed 4 bases from V and 3 bases from J; junction bases left unmatched: 6. The CDR3 loop spans 15 amino acids. Germline V lookup: CDR1 LNHDA, CDR2 SQIVND (reference sequence). CDR3 sequence: CASSSPGQGNYEQYF. In DNA form, the CDR3 reads TGTGCCAGTAGTAGCCCGGGACAGGGGAACTACGAGCAGTACTTC.

The chain joins TRBV7-2 to TRBJ1-5, with 10 bases that match TRBD1. V shed 2 bases and J 6 bases; nucleotides not matched to a gene: 1. The germline V gene encodes CDR1 SGHTA and CDR2 FQGNSA. The CDR3 spans 14 residues. This chain's CDR3 is CASSLRQGAQPQHF. Here the CDR3 DNA reads TGTGCCAGCAGCTTACGACAGGGGGCTCAGCCCCAGCATTTT.

The chain carries TRBV27 and TRBJ1-6; a weak D match, TRBD1 (5 bases). Between the trimmed V and J ends, which lost 6 bases and 2 bases, there was a span of 5 bases. The V gene's germline CDR1 is MNHEY and CDR2 SMNVEV (reference sequence). This CDR3 spans 13 amino acids. CDR3: CASRDTYNSPLHF. The CDR3 DNA is TGTGCCAGCAGGGACACCTATAATTCACCCCTCCACTTT.

The chain couples TRBV19 to TRBJ2-1; unclear D gene. Germline CDR1 reads LNHDA; CDR2 reads SQIVND (reference sequence). CDR3 length: 15 residues. Trimming took 4 bases from V and 5 from J, leaving 15 bases between them. The DNA for the CDR3 is TGTGCCAGTAGTAGAATGGGTAGTAAGGACAATGAGCAGTTCTTC. As protein: CASSRMGSKDNEQFF.